The present entry profiles one T cell receptor (beta chain) with its context. This sample is drawn from a study of blood T cell repertoires in COVID-19. Per the original methods: Scientists estimated how many nucleated cells there were by amplifying reference gene primers. Sequenced by immunoSEQ multiplex PCR; TCRdb stores in-frame clones only, minus some. D and trimming were read from the DNA, whereas the V and J calls and clone size are those reported in that table. The table records 97,000 or so clones, about nine tenths of them present only once. The CDR3 covers 15 residues. V dropped 3 bases and J dropped 4; count of bases not matched to a gene: 6. Looked up from germline, CDR1 is SGHVS and CDR2 is FNYEAQ.

The rearrangement uses TRBV7-6 and TRBJ1-3, with 7 positions matching TRBD1. Sequencing was done on a sample of peripheral blood. The receptor was derived from a middle-aged man with acute or convalescent COVID-19. The CDR3 DNA is TGTGCCAGCAGCTTCCGAACAGGGGCCGGAAACACCATATATTTT. Translation: CASSFRTGAGNTIYF.